Listed here are 9 T cell receptor beta chains from one sample, sequenced in a study of blood T cell repertoires in COVID-19. This table comes from immunoSEQ multiplex PCR, and its TCRdb copy is limited to in-frame clones, with some not included. The table has around 180,000 clones, around 83% seen once. Sequenced material: peripheral blood. The receptors were gathered from a human donor in a cohort sampled during active COVID-19.

This chain joins TRBV9 and TRBJ1-6; 10 bases are shared with TRBD1. The CDR3 runs 15 residues. In germline, CDR1 is SGDLS, CDR2 YYNGEE. Trimming cost V 4 bases and J 7 bases; bases outside gene matches: 5. The CDR3 loop is CASSTDRGRNSPLHF. The CDR3 bases are TGTGCCAGCAGCACAGACAGGGGGCGGAATTCACCCCTCCACTTT.

The gene calls are TRBV25-1 and TRBJ2-7; possible D gene TRBD2, 6 bases. The CDR3 length is 13 residues. Germline V gene sequence: CDR1 MGHDK, CDR2 SYGVNS. Trimming took off 2 bases at V and 5 bases at J, with 10 bases between the two ends. For the CDR3, the DNA is TGTGCCAGCAGTGAAGGGGGAGGAAACGAGCAGTACTTC. Translating it yields CASSEGGGNEQYF.

This clone occurred once. Since a much larger clone is just one base distant, this may be a read error. The sample contains more than one DNA sequence encoding this CDR3. CDR3 region: CASRGQGHEQYF. The DNA of the CDR3 is TGTGCCAGCAGGGGACAGGGCCACGAGCAGTACTTC. This chain uses TRBV2 with TRBJ2-7, with 9 bases lining up with TRBD1. Looked up from germline, CDR1 is SNHLY and CDR2 is FYNNEI. The CDR3 runs 12 residues. V lost 6 bases and J lost 5; bases outside the gene matches: 2.

The rearrangement joins TRBV9 to TRBJ2-3; 9 positions match TRBD1. This CDR3 comprises 16 residues. J was trimmed by 3 bases and V by 3 bases; bases with no gene match: 8. Looked up from germline, CDR1 is SGDLS and CDR2 is YYNGEE. Here the CDR3 DNA reads TGTGCCAGCAGCGGCCGGACAGGGGAGGGTACAGATACGCAGTATTTT. Protein sequence: CASSGRTGEGTDTQYF. The variable domain in full, completed from reference TRBV9 and TRBJ2-3, reads DSGVTQTPKHLITATGQRVTLRCSPRSGDLSVYWYQQSLDQGLQFLIQYYNGEERAKGNILERFSAQQFPDLHSELNLSSLELGDSALYFCASSGRTGEGTDTQYFGPGTRLTVL.

The chain couples TRBV19 to TRBJ2-7; 7 bases agree with TRBD1. The germline gives CDR1 LNHDA, CDR2 SQIVND (reference sequence). Trimming removed 3 bases from V and 1 base from J; junction bases left unmatched: 3. The CDR3 contains 14 residues. CDR3 coding DNA: TGTGCCAGTAGTATGGGGACAGAATCCTACGAGCAGTACTTC. This translates into CASSMGTESYEQYF.

The chain recombines TRBV2 with TRBJ2-3, with D perhaps TRBD1 (5 bases). Germline-derived CDR1 and CDR2 are SNHLY and FYNNEI. The V gene lost 5 bases and the J gene lost 6 bases, with 12 bases spanning the gap. CDR3 size: 13 residues. This CDR3 is CASSQGAGDTQYF. The CDR3 DNA sequence: TGTGCCAGCAGTCAGGGTGCCGGGGATACGCAGTATTTT.

The rearrangement uses TRBV7-2 and TRBJ2-3; TRBD2 matches at 10 bases. After removal of 5 bases from V and 5 bases from J, the junction contained 7 bases not matched to a gene. The CDR3 consists of 15 residues. The germline V gene has CDR1 SGHTA and CDR2 FQGNSA. The CDR3 DNA sequence: TGTGCCAGCAGCCCCCCTAGCGGGAGAGGAGATACGCAGTATTTT. Encoded protein: CASSPPSGRGDTQYF. Combining the CDR3 with reference TRBV7-2 and TRBJ2-3 gives the whole variable domain GAGVSQSPSNKVTEKGKDVELRCDPISGHTALYWYRQSLGQGLEFLIYFQGNSAPDKSGLPSDRFSAERTGGSVSTLTIQRTQQEDSAVYLCASSPPSGRGDTQYFGPGTRLTVL.

The sample holds one count of this clone. The V call is TRBV27, the J call TRBJ2-7, with a tentative D call TRBD1 (6 bases). CDR3 length equals 14 residues. V was trimmed by 2 bases and J by 7 bases, leaving 15 bases between them. CDR1 and CDR2 (germline): MNHEY, SMNVEV (reference sequence). This CDR3 is CASSLGRGVGEQYF. Written as DNA, the CDR3 is TGTGCCAGCAGTTTAGGCAGGGGCGTCGGGGAGCAGTACTTC.

The chain employs TRBV7-2 and TRBJ2-7; a possible D gene is TRBD2 (7 bases). CDR1 SGHTA and CDR2 FQGNSA come from the germline V gene. V was cut by 5 bases and J by 10 bases, with 21 bases left in between. The CDR3 is 14 amino acids. In DNA form, the CDR3 reads TGTGCCAGCAGCCCCGAGGGGGGGACTGGAGTCCAGTACTTC. Encoded protein: CASSPEGGTGVQYF.